The 23 T cell receptor beta chains below all came from one sample that was sequenced in a study of cytotoxic CD8 clonotypes in ibrutinib-treated CLL. The method was immunoSEQ multiplex PCR; TCRdb's version includes in-frame clones alone and lacks a portion of them. The data contain 40,000 or so clones, about three quarters of them singletons. Sequenced here: PBMCs, sampled at disease progression, from a patient treated with ibrutinib. These receptors all stem from a human donor with chronic lymphocytic leukemia.

This clone is judged medium-sized. This chain joins TRBV27 and TRBJ2-7; 11 nucleotides line up with TRBD2. The V segment lost 2 bases and the J segment 0 bases; nucleotides outside the gene matches: 3. This CDR3 spans 16 amino acids. Germline V gene lookup returns CDR1 MNHEY and CDR2 SMNVEV (reference sequence). The CDR3 here is CASSLTSGGSSYEQYF. The CDR3, as DNA: TGTGCCAGCAGTTTAACTAGCGGGGGCTCCTCCTACGAGCAGTACTTC.

This clone is a singleton in its sample. The rearrangement uses TRBV7-9 and TRBJ2-7, with 7 bases lining up with TRBD2. CDR1 is SEHNR, CDR2 FQNEAQ, per germline (reference sequence). After removal of 1 base from V and 3 bases from J, the junction contained 3 bases not matched to a gene. This CDR3 comprises 14 residues. DNA of the CDR3: TGTGCCAGCAGCTTAGTGGGGGGGATCTACGAGCAGTACTTC. Protein product: CASSLVGGIYEQYF.

The chain couples TRBV7-9 to TRBJ2-5; D perhaps matches TRBD1 (5 bases). Between the trimmed V and J ends, which lost 2 bases and 0 bases, there was a span of 7 bases. The CDR3 totals 14 residues. Looked up from germline, CDR1 is SEHNR and CDR2 is FQNEAQ (reference sequence). CDR3 amino acids: CASSLWGNQETQYF. CDR3 bases: TGTGCCAGCAGCTTATGGGGCAACCAAGAGACCCAGTACTTC. The full variable domain, rest sourced from reference TRBV7-9 and TRBJ2-5, is DTGVSQNPRHKITKRGQNVTFRCDPISEHNRLYWYRQTLGQGPEFLTYFQNEAQLEKSRLLSDRFSAERPKGSFSTLEIQRTEQGDSAMYLCASSLWGNQETQYFGPGTRLLVL.

This sequence joins TRBV4-1 and TRBJ1-3; D ambiguous. The CDR3 is made up of 15 amino acids. V gave up 0 bases and J gave up 2 bases, with 8 bases separating them. Germline loops: CDR1 MGHRA, CDR2 YSYEKL. CDR3 sequence reads: CASSQDEVPGNTIYF. In DNA, the CDR3 is TGCGCCAGCAGCCAAGACGAGGTGCCTGGAAACACCATATATTTT.

The table lists this clone with a few counts. V usage is TRBV2 and J usage is TRBJ1-2; D possibly corresponds to TRBD1 (5 bases). Per the germline V gene, CDR1 is SNHLY and CDR2 is FYNNEI. This CDR3 is 15 amino acids long. V was clipped by 2 bases and J by 6 bases, with 16 bases between them. In DNA, the CDR3 is TGTGCCAGCAGTGAATGGGGGAGAGTTAAGAATGGCTACACCTTC. This encodes CASSEWGRVKNGYTF.

V usage is TRBV10-1 and J usage is TRBJ2-7; 8 nucleotides match TRBD1. CDR3 length: 12 residues. Trimming cost V 2 bases and J 9 bases; bases outside gene matches: 3. The V gene's germline CDR1 is WNHNN and CDR2 SYGVQD (reference sequence). The CDR3 here is CASSEPGGWQYF. The CDR3 coding sequence is TGCGCCAGCAGTGAGCCAGGGGGCTGGCAGTACTTC.

The CDR3 is CASSSPGLAGTQYF. The CDR3 region has the DNA TGTGCCAGCAGTTCACCGGGACTAGCAGGGACCCAGTACTTC. V gene TRBV27 combines with J gene TRBJ2-5, with 9 bases matching TRBD2. The CDR3 length is 14 residues. V lost 4 bases and J lost 7; bases outside the gene matches: 7. Germline V gives CDR1 MNHEY, CDR2 SMNVEV (reference sequence).

V and J are TRBV4-1 and TRBJ1-1, with no clear D. Germline loops: CDR1 MGHRA, CDR2 YSYEKL. This CDR3 is 14 amino acids long. Trimming removed 1 base at V and 7 bases at J, with 13 bases between. DNA for the CDR3: TGCGCCAGCAGCCAAGGCCCTGACACACGTGAAGCTTTCTTT. Its protein product is CASSQGPDTREAFF.

The V gene is TRBV18, the J gene TRBJ2-7, with a possible D match to TRBD1 (5 bases). The CDR3 totals 12 residues. Trimming shortened V by 3 bases and J by 2 bases, and 5 bases separated the two germline ends. CDR1 and CDR2 (germline): KGHSH, LQKENI. CDR3 region: CASSPGPYEQYF. CDR3 nucleotide sequence: TGTGCCAGCTCACCGGGGCCCTACGAGCAGTACTTC.

The chain joins TRBV12-2 to TRBJ2-7. TRBV12-2 is designated a pseudogene. There are 15 residues in the CDR3. In DNA, the CDR3 is TGTGCAAGTCGCTCTTTTGATTCCCCCTCCTACGAGCAGTACTTC. Residues: CASRSFDSPSYEQYF.

The chain carries TRBV29-1 and TRBJ2-2; D not resolved. CDR1 SQVTM and CDR2 ANQGSEA come from the germline V gene. Deletions cut 4 bases from V and 1 base from J, with 7 bases between. The CDR3 runs to 13 residues. The CDR3 bases are TGCAGCGTTGGGCAGCAGAACACCGGGGAGCTGTTTTTT. It translates to CSVGQQNTGELFF.

Details on this clone: This CDR3 is also generated by other DNA sequences in the sample. The chain combines TRBV6-5 with TRBJ2-5; TRBD1 agrees at 11 bases. The CDR3 runs to 15 residues. With 3 bases clipped from V and 2 bases from J, the junction kept 2 bases outside the gene matches. Germline CDR1 reads MNHEY; CDR2 reads SVGAGI. CDR3 loop: CASSYRDRGQETQYF. CDR3 nucleotide sequence: TGTGCCAGCAGTTATCGGGACAGGGGGCAAGAGACCCAGTACTTC.

The chain links TRBV27 to TRBJ2-1; weak D call: TRBD1 (7 bases). CDR3 length equals 14 residues. V was cut by 6 bases and J by 1 base, with 10 bases left in between. Germline CDR1 MNHEY, CDR2 SMNVEV (reference sequence). The CDR3 reads CASSPGGSYNEQFF. The CDR3, as DNA: TGTGCCAGCAGCCCAGGGGGGTCCTACAATGAGCAGTTCTTC.

The chain recombines TRBV2 with TRBJ2-2; D ambiguous. Trimming took 7 bases from V and 1 from J, leaving 7 bases between them. Per the germline V gene, CDR1 is SNHLY and CDR2 is FYNNEI. There are 13 residues in the CDR3. CDR3 nucleotide sequence: TGTGCCAGCACCTCGGGGAACACCGGGGAGCTGTTTTTT. Translated, it gives CASTSGNTGELFF.

This chain links TRBV30 with TRBJ1-5; tentative D call: TRBD1 (5 bases). Germline V gene lookup returns CDR1 GTSNPN and CDR2 SVGIG (reference sequence). The V gene lost 3 bases and the J gene lost 4 bases, with 10 bases spanning the gap. CDR3 length: 13 residues. The CDR3 bases are TGTGCCTGGAGCCGGGAGGGGAATCAGCCCCAGCATTTT. Translation: CAWSREGNQPQHF.

The chain's CDR3 is CASSLGVNSGSETQYF. CDR3 nucleotides: TGCGCCAGCAGCTTGGGGGTGAATAGCGGGAGTGAGACCCAGTACTTC. V gene TRBV5-1 combines with J gene TRBJ2-5; 9 nucleotides agree with TRBD2. The CDR3 runs 16 residues. V dropped 0 bases and J dropped 5; count of bases not matched to a gene: 8. The germline V gene encodes CDR1 SGHRS and CDR2 YFSETQ.

J is TRBJ2-7 and V is TRBV5-4, with TRBD2 matching 16 bases. Unmatched junction bases numbered 14, after V lost 4 bases and J lost 7 bases. The CDR3 length is 18 residues. Germline V lookup: CDR1 SGHNT, CDR2 YYREEE (reference sequence). The CDR3 DNA is TGTGCCAGCAGCCCCCCCCCGGGGACTAGCGGGGGGGATGGTGAGCAGTACTTC. The encoded protein is CASSPPPGTSGGDGEQYF.

This clone has a single count. CDR3 residues: CASDPSGSTDTQYF. The CDR3 DNA sequence: TGTGCCAGCGACCCTAGCGGAAGCACAGATACGCAGTATTTT. This chain connects TRBV7-9 to TRBJ2-3; 7 nucleotides line up with TRBD2. Germline V gives CDR1 SEHNR, CDR2 FQNEAQ (reference sequence). Trimming cost V 8 bases and J 0 bases; bases outside gene matches: 5. This CDR3 region has 14 residues.

The chain carries TRBV27 and TRBJ2-3; D remains unclear. V was cut by 4 bases and J by 0 bases, with 11 bases left in between. From germline, CDR1 is MNHEY and CDR2 SMNVEV (reference sequence). The CDR3 consists of 15 residues. As DNA, the CDR3 is TGTGCCAGCAGTTCGGTCCTCGGTAGCACAGATACGCAGTATTTT. Protein product: CASSSVLGSTDTQYF.

The chain couples TRBV2 to TRBJ1-1; TRBD1 aligns across 8 bases. J gave up 7 bases and V 6 bases, and 7 bases lay outside the gene matches. This CDR3 contains 13 residues. Looked up from germline, CDR1 is SNHLY and CDR2 is FYNNEI. The CDR3, as DNA: TGTGCCAGCAGGGCCGGACAGGGTGGTGAAGCTTTCTTT. Its protein product is CASRAGQGGEAFF.

V and J are TRBV7-6 and TRBJ1-3; D is uncertain. The V end was cut by 1 base, the J end by 0 bases, with 13 bases between. The CDR3 loop spans 17 amino acids. CDR1 and CDR2 from the germline V gene are SGHVS and FNYEAQ. The CDR3 loop is CASSLEEAAISGNTIYF. The CDR3 DNA reads TGTGCCAGCAGCTTAGAGGAAGCGGCTATCTCTGGAAACACCATATATTTT.

The gene calls are TRBV27 and TRBJ1-4, with a weak D call TRBD1 (5 bases). The ends were cut back, 3 bases at V and 4 bases at J, with 12 bases in the middle. Looked up from germline, CDR1 is MNHEY and CDR2 is SMNVEV (reference sequence). This CDR3 region has 15 residues. CDR3 coding DNA: TGTGCCAGCAGTTTCGTAGACAGCTTTAATGAAAAACTGTTTTTT. As protein: CASSFVDSFNEKLFF.

V is TRBV27 and J is TRBJ2-7; D might be TRBD2 (6 bases). Trimming stripped 10 bases from V and 7 bases from J, with 17 bases between. The length of the CDR3 is 12 residues. Germline-derived CDR1 and CDR2 are MNHEY and SMNVEV (reference sequence). DNA for the CDR3: TGTGCCACCACCACGGGACTGGGGGAGCAGTACTTC. It encodes CATTTGLGEQYF.